Below, 2 T cell receptor beta chains from the same sample are listed, as sequenced in a study of T cell clones after liver transplantation (dated by TCRdb to the late 2010s). The library was produced with the immunoSEQ multiplex PCR assay. What TCRdb holds here is the immuneACCESS table cut down to in-frame rearrangements. Part of the clones is not present; checked against another copy, under half of the missing clones reflect an unresolved V gene, and the others are unexplained. The sample profile shows over 45,000 clones; 65% to 80% of them were found once. The ten most abundant clones make up over 9.5% of the sample. The input for sequencing was CD4+ T cells from blood, taken 52 to 60 months after liver transplant. The receptors were gathered from a human patient who received a liver transplant. After a transplant, the donor of the graft may account for some T cells.

Only a few counts were recorded for this clone. The J gene is TRBJ2-5, the V gene TRBV9; weak D call: TRBD2 (7 bases). CDR3 length: 16 residues. The germline V and J ends were trimmed by 4 bases and 0 bases, with 16 bases remaining between them. Per germline, CDR1 SGDLS and CDR2 YYNGEE. The CDR3 is CASSRGAASHQETQYF. The CDR3 DNA sequence: TGTGCCAGCAGCCGGGGGGCGGCTTCGCACCAAGAGACCCAGTACTTC. The whole variable domain, remainder taken from reference TRBV9 and TRBJ2-5, is DSGVTQTPKHLITATGQRVTLRCSPRSGDLSVYWYQQSLDQGLQFLIQYYNGEERAKGNILERFSAQQFPDLHSELNLSSLELGDSALYFCASSRGAASHQETQYFGPGTRLLVL.

In its sample, this clone was seen a few times. The chain couples TRBV5-4 to TRBJ2-3; 7 nucleotides agree with TRBD2. The CDR3 extends over 15 amino acids. The V gene end was trimmed by 4 bases and the J gene end by 5 bases; junction bases not matched to a gene: 10. CDR1 and CDR2 from the germline V gene are SGHNT and YYREEE (reference sequence). CDR3 loop: CASSAAGVAQDTQYF. DNA of the CDR3: TGTGCCAGCAGCGCCGCGGGGGTAGCCCAAGATACGCAGTATTTT.